This T cell receptor beta chain was identified during a study of cytomegalovirus exposure and HLA in healthy donors. As regards this clone: Its antigen is unknown. Compared with germline, one end of the junction differs, possibly owing to a read error.

Healthy bone marrow donors made up the donor group. Regarding the study as a whole: Roughly uniform sequencing depth across donors was assumed, possibly incorrectly. The study recorded 164 TCR beta chains that were cytomegalovirus-associated.

Germline CDR1 SEHNR, CDR2 FQNEAQ (reference sequence). The CDR3 spans 18 residues. Vbeta (60) and Jbeta (13) primers were used in the PCR. Assay used: immunoSEQ multiplex PCR; TCRdb lists only in-frame clones, some missing. The data show 130,000 to 150,000 clones, about three quarters seen once. The V call is TRBV7-9, the J call TRBJ2-6; 11 bases align to TRBD1. The sequence came from a male donor in good health and CMV-seronegative. Sequencing input: PBMCs. The CDR3 nucleotides read TGTTCCAGCAGCTCACCCGGGACAGGGGGGTCTGGGGCCAACGTCCTGACTTTC. Protein: CSSSSPGTGGSGANVLTF.